This T cell receptor beta chain was profiled in a study of cytomegalovirus exposure and HLA in healthy donors. Study information: The roughly 110 validation repertoires used the same platform as the roughly 620 first-cohort repertoires, a later analysis reported.

While the first cohort had 600 to 800 subjects, the donors belonged to the separate validation cohort of roughly 120 subjects. Germline V lookup: CDR1 SEHNR, CDR2 FQNEAQ (reference sequence). The CDR3 loop spans 14 amino acids. Between the trimmed V and J ends, which lost 5 bases and 2 bases, there was a span of 12 bases. Assay used: immunoSEQ multiplex PCR; TCRdb lists only in-frame clones, some missing. The sample consists of more than 250,000 clones, more than 80% of them appearing once. The TCR originated in a woman aged 18-30 years in good health and CMV-seronegative. The sequenced sample consisted of PBMCs. The genes are TRBV7-9 and TRBJ1-1, with a possible D match to TRBD1 (6 bases). The CDR3 region is CASSPPGTNTEAFF. The CDR3 nucleotides read TGTGCCAGCAGCCCTCCCGGGACAAACACTGAAGCTTTCTTT.